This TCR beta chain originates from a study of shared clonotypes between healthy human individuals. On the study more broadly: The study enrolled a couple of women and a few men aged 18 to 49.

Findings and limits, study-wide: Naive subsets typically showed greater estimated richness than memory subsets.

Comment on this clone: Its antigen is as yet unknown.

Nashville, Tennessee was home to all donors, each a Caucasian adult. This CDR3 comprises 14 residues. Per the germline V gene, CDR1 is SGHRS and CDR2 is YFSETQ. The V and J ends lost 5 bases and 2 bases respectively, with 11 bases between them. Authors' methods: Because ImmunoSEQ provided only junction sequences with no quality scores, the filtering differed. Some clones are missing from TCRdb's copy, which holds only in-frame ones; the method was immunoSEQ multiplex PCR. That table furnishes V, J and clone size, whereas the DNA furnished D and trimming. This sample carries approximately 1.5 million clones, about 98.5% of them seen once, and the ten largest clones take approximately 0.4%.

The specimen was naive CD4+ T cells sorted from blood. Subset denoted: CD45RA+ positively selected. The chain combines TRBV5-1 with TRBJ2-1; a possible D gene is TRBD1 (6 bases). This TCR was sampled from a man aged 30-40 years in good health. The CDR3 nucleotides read TGCGCCAGCAGTCCGGACAGCCCCTACAATGAGCAGTTCTTC. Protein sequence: CASSPDSPYNEQFF.